These T cell receptor beta chains were read from a single sample in a study of beta chain features in type 1 diabetes. Sequencing was performed with immunoSEQ multiplex PCR; in TCRdb, only in-frame clones are kept and a portion is missing. The sample carries roughly 250,000 clones, about 71% recorded once. Input material: naive CD4+ T cells from blood. These receptors all stem from a man aged 25 to 40 in good health. Both conserved end residues are trimmed from each CDR3.

j_call v_call cdr3_aa
TRBJ1-5 TRBV5-6 ASSSRRQPQH
TRBJ2-1 TRBV29-1 SVEEGNEQF
TRBJ2-5 TRBV25-1 ASSGPRTGRAQETQY
TRBJ2-4 TRBV7-9 ASSLTIDGKNIQY
TRBJ2-5 TRBV4-3 ASSQDPGGETQY
TRBJ2-3 TRBV9 ASSVADTQY
TRBJ2-5 TRBV29-1 SVDTGYGETQY
TRBJ2-1 TRBV2 ASSEEGTANNEQF
TRBJ2-5 TRBV20-1 SALVGETQY
TRBJ2-7 TRBV7-2 ASSTPTGGSYEQY
TRBJ2-5 TRBV30 AWSVLTQETQY
TRBJ1-2 TRBV29-1 SPPPGQSYGYT
TRBJ2-5 TRBV7-2 ASSLVIQETQY
TRBJ2-4 TRBV4-3 ASSQHGSSGGATKNIQY
TRBJ2-5 TRBV14 ASSQVGGYQVTQY
TRBJ2-4 TRBV29-1 SVRGLAKNIQY
TRBJ2-3 TRBV29-1 SVDGGTTDTQY
TRBJ2-7 TRBV30 AWKGDYEQY
TRBJ1-1 TRBV29-1 SVQRTGGAGTEAF
TRBJ1-4 TRBV30 AWSGQGGEKLF
TRBJ1-2 TRBV6-5 ASSNPGQDGYGYT
TRBJ2-6 TRBV30 AWSVPGRGNSGANVLT
TRBJ2-3 TRBV10-3 AIRGTRGHTQY
TRBJ2-5 TRBV29-1 SVKNTGLAGGVGETQY